This record looks at one TCR beta chain sequence and its context. Its specificity is not known. These data are taken from a study of T cells in Graves' hyperthyroidism and ophthalmopathy. The wider study: Before any treatment, at initial diagnosis, peripheral blood was collected. Regarding the study as a whole: Most clonotypes expanded in the thyroid (above 0.001) were also present in blood.

Exclusions: uncontrolled infection, other autoimmune disease, pregnancy, lactation. Used for diagnoses were clinical symptoms, serum thyroxine and TRAb, thyroid ultrasound and orbital computed tomography. The V end lost 0 bases, the J end lost 8 bases, and 8 bases lay between the germline ends. Germline CDR1 reads SGDLS; CDR2 reads YYNGEE. The length of the CDR3 is 13 residues. RNA transcripts yielded amplified TCR beta CDR3 regions. The HTBI primer set drove a first-round RT-PCR of the TCR CDR3. From the multiplex PCR reads, TCRdb called clonotypes with MiXCR, one entry per CDR3 protein. Among about 360,000 distinct CDR3 sequences listed, roughly 13% were seen once.

J is TRBJ1-4 and V is TRBV9; D is ambiguous. The clonotype originates from a woman in her late teens or twenties with Graves' hyperthyroidism. The sample was blood. The CDR3 sequence: CASSVDSNEKLFF. CDR3 sequence (DNA): TGTGCCAGCAGCGTAGACAGCAACGAAAAACTGTTTTTT.